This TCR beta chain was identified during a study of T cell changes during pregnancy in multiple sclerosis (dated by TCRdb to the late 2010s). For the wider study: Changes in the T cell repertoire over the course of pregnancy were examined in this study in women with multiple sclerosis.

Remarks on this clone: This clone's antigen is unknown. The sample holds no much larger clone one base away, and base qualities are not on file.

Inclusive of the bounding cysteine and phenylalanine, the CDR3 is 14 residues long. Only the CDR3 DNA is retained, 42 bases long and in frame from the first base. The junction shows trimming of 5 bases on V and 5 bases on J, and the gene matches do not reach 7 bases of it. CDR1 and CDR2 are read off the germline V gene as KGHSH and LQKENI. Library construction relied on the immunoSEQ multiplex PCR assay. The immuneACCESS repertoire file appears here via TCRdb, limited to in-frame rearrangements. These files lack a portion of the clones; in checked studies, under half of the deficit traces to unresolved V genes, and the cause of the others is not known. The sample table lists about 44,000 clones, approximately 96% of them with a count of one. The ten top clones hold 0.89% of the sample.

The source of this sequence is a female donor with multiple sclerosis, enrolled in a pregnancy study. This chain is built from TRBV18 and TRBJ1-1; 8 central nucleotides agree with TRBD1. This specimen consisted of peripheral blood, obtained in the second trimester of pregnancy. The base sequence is TGTGCCAGCTCAGGGACAGGAAACCCGACTGAAGCTTTCTTT. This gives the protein CASSGTGNPTEAFF. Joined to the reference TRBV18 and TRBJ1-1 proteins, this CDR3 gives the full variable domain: NAGVMQNPRHLVRRRGQEARLRCSPMKGHSHVYWYRQLPEEGLKFMVYLQKENIIDESGMPKERFSAEFPKEGPSILRIQQVVRGDSAAYFCASSGTGNPTEAFFGQGTRLTVV.